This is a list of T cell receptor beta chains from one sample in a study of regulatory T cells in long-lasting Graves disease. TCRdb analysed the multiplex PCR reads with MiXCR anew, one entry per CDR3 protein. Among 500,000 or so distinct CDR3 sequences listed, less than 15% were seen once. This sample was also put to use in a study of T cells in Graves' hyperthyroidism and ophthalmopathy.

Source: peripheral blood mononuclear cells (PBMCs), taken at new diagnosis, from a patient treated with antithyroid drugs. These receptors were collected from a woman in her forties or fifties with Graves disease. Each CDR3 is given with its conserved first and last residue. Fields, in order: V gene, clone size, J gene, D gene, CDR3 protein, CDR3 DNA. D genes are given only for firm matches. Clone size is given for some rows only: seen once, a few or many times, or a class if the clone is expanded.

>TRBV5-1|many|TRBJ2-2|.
CASSFPGLGPNTGELFF
TGCGCCAGCAGCTTTCCGGGCCTGGGCCCGAACACCGGGGAGCTGTTTTTT
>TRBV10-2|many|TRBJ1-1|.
CASSENSGGITEAFF
TGCGCCAGCAGTGAAAATTCGGGGGGGATCACTGAAGCTTTCTTT
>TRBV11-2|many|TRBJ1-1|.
CASSLIENTEAFF
TGTGCCAGCAGCTTAATAGAGAACACTGAAGCTTTCTTT
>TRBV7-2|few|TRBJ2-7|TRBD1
CASSTGQVGEQYF
TGTGCCAGCAGCACGGGACAGGTCGGCGAGCAGTACTTC
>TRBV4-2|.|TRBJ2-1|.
CASSQAKLALF
TGTGCCAGCAGCCAAGCTAAACTTGCGCTCTTC
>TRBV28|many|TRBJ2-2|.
CASSFGTDYTGELFF
TGTGCCAGCAGTTTCGGGACGGACTACACCGGGGAGCTGTTTTTT
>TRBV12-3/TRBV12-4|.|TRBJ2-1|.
CASSLTEELYNEQFF
TGTGCCAGCAGCCTGACGGAGGAACTATACAATGAGCAGTTCTTC
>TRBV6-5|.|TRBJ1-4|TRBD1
CASSYTTGDRELFF
TGTGCCAGCAGTTACACTACAGGGGACCGGGAACTGTTTTTT
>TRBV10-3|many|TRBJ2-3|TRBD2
CAISQIIGTSGSTDTQYF
TGTGCCATCAGTCAAATCATCGGGACTAGCGGGAGTACAGATACGCAGTATTTT
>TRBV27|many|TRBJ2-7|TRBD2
CASSLRASGSYEQYF
TGTGCCAGCAGTTTAAGGGCTAGCGGGAGCTACGAGCAGTACTTC
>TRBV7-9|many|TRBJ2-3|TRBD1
CASKQGTRTDTQYF
TGTGCCAGCAAACAGGGGACACGCACAGATACGCAGTATTTT
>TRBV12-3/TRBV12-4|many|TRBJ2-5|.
CASSLWGIQETQYF
TGTGCCAGCAGTTTATGGGGAATACAAGAGACCCAGTACTTC
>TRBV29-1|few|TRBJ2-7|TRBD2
CSVTGTSAYEQYF
TGCAGCGTTACAGGGACTAGCGCCTACGAGCAGTACTTC
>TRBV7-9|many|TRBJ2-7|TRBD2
CASMGAAGAPYEQYF
TGTGCCAGCATGGGGGCAGCGGGAGCTCCCTACGAGCAGTACTTC